These 12 T cell receptor beta chains share one sample of origin, sequenced in a study of blood T cells in healthy people across ages. Then a second PCR, running about 6 to 11 cycles, was carried out with a sample-barcoded 5' primer and a J-beta primer mix. TCRdb called the 5' RACE reads again in MiXCR, with one record for every CDR3 protein. The repertoire has around 650,000 distinct CDR3 sequences, around two fifths of them found once; the top ten carry about 30%. The sample consisted of blood. The receptor source for this set is an elderly man in good health.

This rearrangement joins TRBV11-2 to TRBJ2-3; D unresolved. With 0 bases removed from V and 1 base from J, the gap between germline ends came to 11 bases. The germline V gene encodes CDR1 SGHAT and CDR2 FQNNGV. The CDR3 is 16 amino acids. CDR3 nucleotides: TGTGCCAGCAGCTTAGAAATAACTAACGGCACAGATACGCAGTATTTT. It codes for CASSLEITNGTDTQYF.

The rearrangement joins TRBV7-2 to TRBJ1-5; D might be TRBD1 (6 bases). CDR1 is SGHTA and CDR2 is FQGNSA in the germline V gene. The V end was cut by 3 bases, the J end by 7 bases, with 13 bases between. The CDR3 is made up of 14 amino acids. The DNA for the CDR3 is TGTGCCAGCAGCTTGAACAGGGCTGGACAGCCCCAGCATTTT. Amino acids: CASSLNRAGQPQHF.

In this sample, this clonotype turned up a few times. The chain employs TRBV7-2 and TRBJ2-7; D might be TRBD1 (6 bases). Germline V CDR1 and CDR2: SGHTA, FQGNSA. The CDR3 is made up of 13 amino acids. Between the trimmed V and J ends, which lost 5 bases and 3 bases, there was a span of 11 bases. The CDR3 region is CASSPYRVYEQYF. In DNA form, the CDR3 reads TGTGCCAGCAGCCCTTACAGGGTCTACGAGCAGTACTTC.

The rearrangement uses TRBV6-1 and TRBJ1-2, with 7 bases matching TRBD1. Germline lookup yields CDR1 MNHNS and CDR2 SASEGT. V lost 4 bases, J lost 10 bases, and 9 bases stayed unmatched. This CDR3 is built from 13 residues. The CDR3 nucleotides read TGTGCCAGCAGTGTACACAGGGGCCAAGTCTACACCTTC. Its protein product is CASSVHRGQVYTF.

This chain uses TRBV20-1 with TRBJ2-3, with 9 bases matching TRBD2. This CDR3 contains 18 residues. Germline V gives CDR1 DFQATT, CDR2 SNEGSKA (reference sequence). The trim removed 6 bases at V and 4 bases at J, leaving 20 bases unmatched. CDR3 region: CSAPAPRWSGGFSDTQYF. CDR3 nucleotide sequence: TGCAGTGCCCCAGCCCCAAGGTGGAGCGGGGGGTTTTCAGATACGCAGTATTTT.

The chain joins TRBV4-3 to TRBJ1-2; 7 positions match TRBD1. CDR3 length: 14 residues. Per germline, CDR1 LGHNA and CDR2 YSLEER. Unmatched junction bases numbered 2, after V lost 3 bases and J lost 1 base. DNA for the CDR3: TGCGCCAGCAGCCAGAGGGGGCTTAACTATGGCTACACCTTC. Amino acids: CASSQRGLNYGYTF.

Ten or more counts support this clonotype. This chain joins TRBV29-1 and TRBJ2-7; D gene unclear. The V gene lost 1 base and the J gene lost 2 bases, with 3 bases spanning the gap. The length of the CDR3 is 11 residues. Germline V gene sequence: CDR1 SQVTM, CDR2 ANQGSEA. The CDR3 region is CSVEVAYEQYF. CDR3 bases: TGCAGCGTTGAAGTCGCCTACGAGCAGTACTTC.

The CDR3 is CAIGKPGSGANVLTF. CDR3 DNA: TGTGCCATTGGGAAACCGGGCTCTGGGGCCAACGTCCTGACTTTC. The chain joins TRBV28 to TRBJ2-6; D gene uncertain. The CDR3 runs to 15 residues. Looked up from germline, CDR1 is MDHEN and CDR2 is SYDVKM. Trimming shortened V by 10 bases and J by 0 bases, and 13 bases separated the two germline ends.

The rearrangement links TRBV6-1 to TRBJ2-7; D gene ambiguous. V lost 2 bases and J lost 6, with 17 bases in between. The length of the CDR3 is 15 residues. CDR1 and CDR2 (germline): MNHNS, SASEGT. CDR3 amino acids: CASSEPRAAGSEQYF. The CDR3 DNA follows: TGTGCCAGCAGTGAACCTCGGGCAGCCGGTTCCGAGCAGTACTTC.

The gene calls are TRBV20-1 and TRBJ2-7; the D gene could be TRBD1 or TRBD2 (5 bases each). Germline CDR1 DFQATT, CDR2 SNEGSKA (reference sequence). Between the trimmed V and J ends, which lost 1 base and 0 bases, there was a span of 10 bases. The CDR3 runs to 14 residues. CDR3 sequence reads: CSARGTTSSYEQYF. The CDR3 nucleotides read TGCAGTGCTAGAGGGACAACTAGCTCCTACGAGCAGTACTTC.

The chain employs TRBV5-4 and TRBJ2-7, with 7 bases lining up with TRBD1. Near its end, the DNA agrees better with TRBJ2-5, so the J call may be wrong. This CDR3 region has 14 residues. Germline V gene sequence: CDR1 SGHNT, CDR2 YYREEE (reference sequence). The CDR3 sequence: CASSATGPGETQYF. CDR3 coding DNA: TGTGCCAGCAGCGCGACAGGGCCGGGAGAGACCCAGTACTTC.

This clonotype was seen more than once but under ten times. This chain joins TRBV20-1 and TRBJ2-1; 8 bases map to TRBD2. The CDR3 sequence is 15 residues long. V was clipped by 6 bases and J by 4 bases; unmatched bases: 11. CDR1 is DFQATT, CDR2 SNEGSKA, per germline (reference sequence). CDR3 bases: TGCAGTGCGGGGAAACCGGGACTAGGGTACAATGAGCAGTTCTTC. Encoded protein: CSAGKPGLGYNEQFF.